The subject of this entry is one TCR beta chain. This entry belongs to a study of blood T cell repertoires in COVID-19. About the study: Italy, Spain and the United States were the sources of the convalescent and acute COVID-19 samples. PBMCs, B-cell-depleted T cells, or T cells provided the cDNA or gDNA that made up the material.

Cohorts were assigned according to the clinical history that participants reported. Trimming shortened V by 5 bases and J by 4 bases, and 14 bases separated the two germline ends. Germline loops: CDR1 LNHDA, CDR2 SQIVND (reference sequence). CDR3 size: 14 residues. Some clones are missing from TCRdb's copy, which holds only in-frame ones; the method was immunoSEQ multiplex PCR. The table shows 310,000 or so clones, with roughly 87% occurring only once. Sequencing was performed on PBMCs or T cells enriched from blood (not recorded which). The source of this sequence is a woman between 18 and 29 years old who had recovered from COVID-19. The chain links TRBV19 to TRBJ1-1; D uncertain. CDR3 nucleotides: TGTGCCAGTAGTGACACCCCTCCCGGCACTGAAGCTTTCTTT. Translated: CASSDTPPGTEAFF.